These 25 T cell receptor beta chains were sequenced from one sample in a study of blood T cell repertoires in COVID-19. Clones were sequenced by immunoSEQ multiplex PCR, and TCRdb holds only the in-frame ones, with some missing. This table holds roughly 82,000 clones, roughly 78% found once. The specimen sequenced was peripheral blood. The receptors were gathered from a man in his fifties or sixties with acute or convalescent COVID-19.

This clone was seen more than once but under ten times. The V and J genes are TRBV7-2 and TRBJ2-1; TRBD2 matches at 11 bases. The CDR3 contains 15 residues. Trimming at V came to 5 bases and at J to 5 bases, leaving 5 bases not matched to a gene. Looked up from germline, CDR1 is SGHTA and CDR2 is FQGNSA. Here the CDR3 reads CASSDTSGGNNEQFF. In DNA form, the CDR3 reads TGTGCCAGCAGCGACACTAGCGGGGGAAACAATGAGCAGTTCTTC.

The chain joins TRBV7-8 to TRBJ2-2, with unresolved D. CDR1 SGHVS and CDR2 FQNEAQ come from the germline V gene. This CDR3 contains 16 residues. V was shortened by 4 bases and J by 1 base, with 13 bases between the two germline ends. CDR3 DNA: TGTGCCAGCAGCTCGCGAAGAGGCGGGAACACCGGGGAGCTGTTTTTT. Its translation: CASSSRRGGNTGELFF.

The CDR3 nucleotides read TGTGCCAGCAGCTTTGGCGGGGCCGGGGAGCTGTTTTTT. Its translation is CASSFGGAGELFF. The rearrangement uses TRBV11-3 and TRBJ2-2, with D tentatively TRBD2 (6 bases). The CDR3 loop spans 13 amino acids. CDR1 and CDR2 from the germline V gene are SGHNT and YENEEA. V gave up 3 bases and J gave up 6 bases, with 8 bases separating them.

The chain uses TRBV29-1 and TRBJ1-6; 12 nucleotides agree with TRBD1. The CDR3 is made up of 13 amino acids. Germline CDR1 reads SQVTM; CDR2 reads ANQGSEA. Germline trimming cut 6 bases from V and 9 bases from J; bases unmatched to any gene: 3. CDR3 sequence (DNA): TGCAGCGTCCGGGACAGGGGGCTTTCACCCCTCCACTTT. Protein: CSVRDRGLSPLHF.

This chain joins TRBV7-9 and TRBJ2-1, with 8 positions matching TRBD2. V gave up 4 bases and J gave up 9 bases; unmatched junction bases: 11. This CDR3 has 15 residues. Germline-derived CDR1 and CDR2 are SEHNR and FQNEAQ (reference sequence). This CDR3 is CASSSPGTRKSEQFF. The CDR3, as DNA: TGTGCCAGCAGCTCTCCCGGGACTAGGAAAAGTGAGCAGTTCTTC. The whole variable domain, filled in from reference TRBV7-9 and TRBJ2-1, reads DTGVSQNPRHKITKRGQNVTFRCDPISEHNRLYWYRQTLGQGPEFLTYFQNEAQLEKSRLLSDRFSAERPKGSFSTLEIQRTEQGDSAMYLCASSSPGTRKSEQFFGPGTRLTVL.

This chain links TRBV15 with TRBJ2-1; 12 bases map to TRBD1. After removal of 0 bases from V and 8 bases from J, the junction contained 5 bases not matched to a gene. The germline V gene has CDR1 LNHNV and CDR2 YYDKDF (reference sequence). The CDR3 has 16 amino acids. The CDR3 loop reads CATSRDPGTGGDEQFF. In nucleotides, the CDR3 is TGTGCCACCAGCAGAGACCCCGGGACAGGGGGCGATGAGCAGTTCTTC.

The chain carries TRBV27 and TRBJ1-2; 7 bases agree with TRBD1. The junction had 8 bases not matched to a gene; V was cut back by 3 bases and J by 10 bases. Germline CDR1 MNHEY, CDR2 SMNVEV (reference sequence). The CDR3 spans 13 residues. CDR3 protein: CASSFQGQTHYTF. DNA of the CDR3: TGTGCCAGCAGTTTCCAGGGACAGACCCACTACACCTTC.

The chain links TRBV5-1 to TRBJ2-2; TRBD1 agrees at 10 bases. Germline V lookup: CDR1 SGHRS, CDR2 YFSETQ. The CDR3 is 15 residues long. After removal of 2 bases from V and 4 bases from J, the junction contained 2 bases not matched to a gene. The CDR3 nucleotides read TGCGCCAGCAGCTTAGGGGACAGGGGCACCGGGGAGCTGTTTTTT. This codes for CASSLGDRGTGELFF.

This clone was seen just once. CDR3 in amino acids: CASSQDRVVYEQYF. Here the CDR3 DNA reads TGTGCCAGCAGCCAAGACAGGGTGGTATACGAGCAGTACTTC. The rearrangement joins TRBV3-1 (or the pseudogene TRBV3-2) to TRBJ2-7, with D possibly matching TRBD1 (5 bases). Germline lookup yields CDR1 LGHDT and CDR2 YNNKEL (reference sequence). With 0 bases removed from V and 4 bases from J, the gap between germline ends came to 10 bases. The CDR3 is 14 amino acids.

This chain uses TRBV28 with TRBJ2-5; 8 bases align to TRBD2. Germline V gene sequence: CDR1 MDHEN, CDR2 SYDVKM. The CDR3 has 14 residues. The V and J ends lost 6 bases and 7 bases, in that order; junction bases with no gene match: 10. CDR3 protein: CASSLSGSPATQYF. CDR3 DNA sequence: TGTGCCAGCAGCTTGAGCGGGAGTCCGGCGACCCAGTACTTC.

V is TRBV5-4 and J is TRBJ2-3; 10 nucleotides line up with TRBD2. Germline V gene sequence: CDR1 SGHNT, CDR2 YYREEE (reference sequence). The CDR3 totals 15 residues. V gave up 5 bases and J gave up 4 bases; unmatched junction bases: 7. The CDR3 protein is CASRQTSGRADTQYF. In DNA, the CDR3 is TGTGCCAGCAGGCAGACTAGCGGGCGGGCAGATACGCAGTATTTT.

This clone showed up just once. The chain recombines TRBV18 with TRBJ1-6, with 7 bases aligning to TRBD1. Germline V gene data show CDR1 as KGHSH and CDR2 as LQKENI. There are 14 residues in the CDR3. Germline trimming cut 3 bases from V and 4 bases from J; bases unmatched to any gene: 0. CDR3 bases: TGTGCCAGCTCACCGGACAGGTATAATTCACCCCTCCACTTT. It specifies CASSPDRYNSPLHF. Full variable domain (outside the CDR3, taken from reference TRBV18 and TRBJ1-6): NAGVMQNPRHLVRRRGQEARLRCSPMKGHSHVYWYRQLPEEGLKFMVYLQKENIIDESGMPKERFSAEFPKEGPSILRIQQVVRGDSAAYFCASSPDRYNSPLHFGNGTRLTVT.

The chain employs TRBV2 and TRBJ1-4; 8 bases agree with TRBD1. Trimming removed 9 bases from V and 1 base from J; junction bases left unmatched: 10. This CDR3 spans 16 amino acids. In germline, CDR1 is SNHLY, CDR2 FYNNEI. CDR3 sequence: CASLRDRLVTNEKLFF. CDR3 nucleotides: TGTGCCAGTCTTCGGGACAGGCTAGTAACTAATGAAAAACTGTTTTTT.

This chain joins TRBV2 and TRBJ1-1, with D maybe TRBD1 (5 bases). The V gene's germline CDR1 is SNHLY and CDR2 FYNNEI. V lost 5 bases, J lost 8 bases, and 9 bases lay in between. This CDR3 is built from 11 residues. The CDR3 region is CASSYSGEAFF. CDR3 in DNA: TGTGCCAGCAGTTATTCAGGGGAAGCTTTCTTT. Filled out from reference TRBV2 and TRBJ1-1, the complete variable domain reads EPEVTQTPSHQVTQMGQEVILRCVPISNHLYFYWYRQILGQKVEFLVSFYNNEISEKSEIFDDQFSVERPDGSNFTLKIRSTKLEDSAMYFCASSYSGEAFFGQGTRLTVV.

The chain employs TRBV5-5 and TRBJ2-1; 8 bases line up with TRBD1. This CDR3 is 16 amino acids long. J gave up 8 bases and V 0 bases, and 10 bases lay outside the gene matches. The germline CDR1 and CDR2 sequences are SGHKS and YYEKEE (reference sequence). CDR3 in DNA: TGTGCCAGCAGCTTGGCCCAACAGGGGGACGTCCATGAGCAGTTCTTC. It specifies CASSLAQQGDVHEQFF.

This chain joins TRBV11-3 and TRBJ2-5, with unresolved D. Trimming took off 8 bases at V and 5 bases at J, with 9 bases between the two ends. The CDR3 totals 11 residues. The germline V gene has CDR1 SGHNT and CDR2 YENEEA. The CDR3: CASGNGETQYF. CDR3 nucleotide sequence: TGTGCCAGCGGCAACGGGGAGACCCAGTACTTC. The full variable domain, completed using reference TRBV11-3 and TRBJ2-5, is EAGVVQSPRYKIIEKKQPVAFWCNPISGHNTLYWYLQNLGQGPELLIRYENEEAVDDSQLPKDRFSAERLKGVDSTLKIQPAELGDSAVYLCASGNGETQYFGPGTRLLVL.

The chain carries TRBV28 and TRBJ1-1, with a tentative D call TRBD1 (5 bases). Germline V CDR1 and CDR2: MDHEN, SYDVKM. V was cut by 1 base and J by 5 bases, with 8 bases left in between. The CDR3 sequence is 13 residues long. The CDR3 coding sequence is TGTGCCAGCAGTTTATCGGGGGGTACTGAAGCTTTCTTT. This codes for CASSLSGGTEAFF.

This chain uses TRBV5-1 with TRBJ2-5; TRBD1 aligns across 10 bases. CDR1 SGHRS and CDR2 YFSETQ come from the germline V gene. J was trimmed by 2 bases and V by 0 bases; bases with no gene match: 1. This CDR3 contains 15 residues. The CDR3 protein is CASSLGDRGQETQYF. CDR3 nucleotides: TGCGCCAGCAGCTTGGGGGACAGGGGTCAAGAGACCCAGTACTTC.

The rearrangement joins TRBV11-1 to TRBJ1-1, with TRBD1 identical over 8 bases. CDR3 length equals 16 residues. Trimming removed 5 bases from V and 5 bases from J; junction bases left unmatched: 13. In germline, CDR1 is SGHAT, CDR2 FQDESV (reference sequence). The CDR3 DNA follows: TGTGCCAGCAGCCCCTTTGCAGGGGGCGAAGGAACTGAAGCTTTCTTT. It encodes CASSPFAGGEGTEAFF.

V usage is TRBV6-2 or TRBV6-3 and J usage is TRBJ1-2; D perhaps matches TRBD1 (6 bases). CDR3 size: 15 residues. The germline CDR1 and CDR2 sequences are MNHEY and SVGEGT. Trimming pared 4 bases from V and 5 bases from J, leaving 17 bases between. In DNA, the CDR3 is TGTGCCAGCAGTTCACCCACAGGGTATAGGTATGGCTACACCTTC. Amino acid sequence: CASSSPTGYRYGYTF.

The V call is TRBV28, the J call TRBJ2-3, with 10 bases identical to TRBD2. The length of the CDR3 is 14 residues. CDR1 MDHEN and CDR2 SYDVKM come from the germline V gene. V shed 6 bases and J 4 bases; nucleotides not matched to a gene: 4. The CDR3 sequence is CASRPLAGADTQYF. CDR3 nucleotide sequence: TGTGCCAGCAGGCCCCTAGCGGGAGCAGATACGCAGTATTTT. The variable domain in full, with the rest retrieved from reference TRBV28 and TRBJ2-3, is DVKVTQSSRYLVKRTGEKVFLECVQDMDHENMFWYRQDPGLGLRLIYFSYDVKMKEKGDIPEGYSVSREKKERFSLILESASTNQTSMYLCASRPLAGADTQYFGPGTRLTVL.

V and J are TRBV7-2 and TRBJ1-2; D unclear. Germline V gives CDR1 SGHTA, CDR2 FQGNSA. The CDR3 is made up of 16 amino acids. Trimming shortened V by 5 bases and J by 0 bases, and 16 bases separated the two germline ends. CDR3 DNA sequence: TGTGCCAGCAGCCCCTTTGGAGGCGGAGCTAACTATGGCTACACCTTC. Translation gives CASSPFGGGANYGYTF.

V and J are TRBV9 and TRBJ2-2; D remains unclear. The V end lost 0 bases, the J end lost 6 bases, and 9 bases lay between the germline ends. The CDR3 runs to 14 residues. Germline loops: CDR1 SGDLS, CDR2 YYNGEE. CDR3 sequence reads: CASSVGNRAGELFF. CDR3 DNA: TGTGCCAGCAGCGTAGGTAATCGGGCCGGGGAGCTGTTTTTT.

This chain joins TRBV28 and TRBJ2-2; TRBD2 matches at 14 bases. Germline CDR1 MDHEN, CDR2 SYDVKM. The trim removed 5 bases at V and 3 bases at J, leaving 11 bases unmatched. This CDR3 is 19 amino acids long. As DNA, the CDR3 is TGTGCCAGCAGTCGCGGGACTAGCGGGGGCGCTGGATACACCGGGGAGCTGTTTTTT. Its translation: CASSRGTSGGAGYTGELFF.

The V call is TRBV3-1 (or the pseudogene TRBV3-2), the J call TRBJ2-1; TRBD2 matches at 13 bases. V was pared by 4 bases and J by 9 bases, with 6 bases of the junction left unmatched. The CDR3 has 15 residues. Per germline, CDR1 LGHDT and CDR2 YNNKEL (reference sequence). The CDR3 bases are TGTGCCAGCAGCCTTTTACTAGCGGGAGGGGGTGAGCAGTTCTTC. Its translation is CASSLLLAGGGEQFF.